A selection of T cell receptor beta chains follows, all from one sample in a study of blood T cells in healthy people across ages. TCRdb re-called the 5' RACE reads through MiXCR, storing one row per CDR3 protein. The data show some 850,000 distinct CDR3 sequences, more than 25% seen once. The same data also contributed to another study, on T cells of mothers and their children.

Sequenced: blood. All receptors come from a boy aged 5-17 years in good health. Each CDR3 is given without its conserved first and last residue. The order of the fields is V gene, J gene, CDR3 protein.

TRBV20-1	TRBJ2-5	SALSGGRETQY
TRBV28	TRBJ2-7	ASSLLSPGQTYEQY
TRBV7-9	TRBJ1-2	ASSLGVSGHYGYT
TRBV12-3/TRBV12-4	TRBJ2-5	ASSPVDRRGETQY
TRBV10-2	TRBJ1-1	ASTRDRGTEAF
TRBV27	TRBJ2-7	ASSFGRAGYEQY
TRBV29-1	TRBJ1-4	SVEDREANEKLF
TRBV29-1	TRBJ2-7	SVEGYSELSYEQY
TRBV5-1	NA	ASSFDTGGGKTQY
TRBV28	TRBJ2-5	ASSLDGPPGGLGEQY
TRBV29-1	TRBJ2-4	SMTDSAKNIQY
TRBV5-1	TRBJ2-1	ASHAGGPSNEQF
TRBV7-6	TRBJ2-7	ASSNRDSYERY
TRBV20-1	TRBJ2-7	SASTNRDGNLYEQY
TRBV29-1	NA	SVTGRAGGYEQY
TRBV20-1	TRBJ2-7	SVTKGSYEQY
TRBV9	TRBJ2-6	ASTRGGSTGANVLT
TRBV12-3/TRBV12-4	TRBJ1-1	ASSLGQGRWIEAF
TRBV4-1	TRBJ2-1	ASSQNREDEQF
TRBV28	TRBJ2-5	ASSLYLGTGGFQETQY
TRBV29-1	TRBJ2-5	SVARDQETQY
TRBV10-3	TRBJ2-6	AISDETSGANVLT
TRBV2	TRBJ2-5	ASHSGGRETQY
TRBV27	TRBJ2-7	ASSLEVGTGYEQY
TRBV5-1	TRBJ1-6	ASSLSGVRYNSPLH
TRBV10-2	TRBJ2-5	ASRGSGGDYQETQY
TRBV4-2	TRBJ2-5	ASSPVRGGETQY
TRBV15	TRBJ2-2	ATSFRTGGSGELF
TRBV27	TRBJ2-7	ASSRNGLSGGPYEQY
TRBV5-1	TRBJ1-6	ASSLSGNYNSPLH
TRBV7-6	TRBJ1-4	ASSLASETGGYLF
TRBV12-3/TRBV12-4	TRBJ1-2	ASRPGHRRTYGYT
TRBV28	TRBJ2-5	ASSPDVEETQY